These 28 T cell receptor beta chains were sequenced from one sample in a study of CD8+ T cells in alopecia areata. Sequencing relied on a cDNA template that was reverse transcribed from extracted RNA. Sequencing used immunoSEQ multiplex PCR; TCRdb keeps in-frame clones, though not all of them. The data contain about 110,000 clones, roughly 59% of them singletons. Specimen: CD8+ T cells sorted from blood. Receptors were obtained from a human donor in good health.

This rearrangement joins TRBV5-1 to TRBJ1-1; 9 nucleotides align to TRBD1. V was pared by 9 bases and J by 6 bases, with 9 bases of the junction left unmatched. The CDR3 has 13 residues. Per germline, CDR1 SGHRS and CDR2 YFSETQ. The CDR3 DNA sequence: TGCGCCATTATTACAGGGGGCGGTCCTGAAGCTTTCTTT. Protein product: CAIITGGGPEAFF.

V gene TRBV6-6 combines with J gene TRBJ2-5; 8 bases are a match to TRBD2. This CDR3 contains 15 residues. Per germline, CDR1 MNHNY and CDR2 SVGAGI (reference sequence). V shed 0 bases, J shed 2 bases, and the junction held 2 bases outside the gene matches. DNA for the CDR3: TGTGCCAGCAGTTACTCCGGGGGGGGACAAGAGACCCAGTACTTC. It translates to CASSYSGGGQETQYF.

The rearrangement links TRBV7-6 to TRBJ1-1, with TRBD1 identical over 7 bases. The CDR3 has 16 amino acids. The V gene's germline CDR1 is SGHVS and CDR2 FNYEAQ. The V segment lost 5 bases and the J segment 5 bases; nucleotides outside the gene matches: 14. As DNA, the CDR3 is TGTGCCAGCAGCCGTGGGGCAGGGGGAGGGTGGACTGAAGCTTTCTTT. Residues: CASSRGAGGGWTEAFF.

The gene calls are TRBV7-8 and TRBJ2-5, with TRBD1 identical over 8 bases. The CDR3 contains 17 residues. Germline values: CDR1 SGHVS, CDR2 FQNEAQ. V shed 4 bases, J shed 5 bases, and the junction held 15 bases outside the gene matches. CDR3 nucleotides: TGTGCCAGCAGCTACGACTGGACAGGGAGTTTTGGGGAGACCCAGTACTTC. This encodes CASSYDWTGSFGETQYF.

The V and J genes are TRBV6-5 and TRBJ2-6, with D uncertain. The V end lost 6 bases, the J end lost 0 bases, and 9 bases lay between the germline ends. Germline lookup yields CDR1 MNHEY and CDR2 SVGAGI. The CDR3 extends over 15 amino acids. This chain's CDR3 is CASSPPSSGANVLTF. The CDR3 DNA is TGTGCCAGCAGCCCTCCTAGCTCTGGGGCCAACGTCCTGACTTTC.

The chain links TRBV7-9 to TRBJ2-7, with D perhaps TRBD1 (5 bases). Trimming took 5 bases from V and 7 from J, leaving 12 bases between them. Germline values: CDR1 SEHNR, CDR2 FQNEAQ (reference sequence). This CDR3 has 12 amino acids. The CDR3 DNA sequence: TGTGCCAGCAGCCCAGGGCTTGGGGAGCAGTACTTC. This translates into CASSPGLGEQYF.

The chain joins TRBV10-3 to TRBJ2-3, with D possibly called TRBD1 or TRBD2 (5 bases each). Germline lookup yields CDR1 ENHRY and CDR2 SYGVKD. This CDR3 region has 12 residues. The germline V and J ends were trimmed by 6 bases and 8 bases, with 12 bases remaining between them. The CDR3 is CAISPRGSTQYF. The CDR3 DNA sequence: TGTGCCATCAGCCCGAGGGGAAGTACGCAGTATTTT.

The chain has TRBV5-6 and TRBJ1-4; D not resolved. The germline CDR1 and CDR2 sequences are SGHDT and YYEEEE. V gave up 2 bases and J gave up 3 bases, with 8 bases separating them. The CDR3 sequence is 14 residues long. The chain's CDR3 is CASSLRSANEKLFF. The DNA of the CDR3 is TGTGCCAGCAGCTTAAGAAGCGCTAATGAAAAACTGTTTTTT.

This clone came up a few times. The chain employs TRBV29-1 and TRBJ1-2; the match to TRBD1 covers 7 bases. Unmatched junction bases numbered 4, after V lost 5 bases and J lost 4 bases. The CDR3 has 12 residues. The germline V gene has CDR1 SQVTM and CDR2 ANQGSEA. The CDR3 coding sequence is TGCAGCGTTTACAGGGGAGGCTATGGCTACACCTTC. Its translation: CSVYRGGYGYTF.

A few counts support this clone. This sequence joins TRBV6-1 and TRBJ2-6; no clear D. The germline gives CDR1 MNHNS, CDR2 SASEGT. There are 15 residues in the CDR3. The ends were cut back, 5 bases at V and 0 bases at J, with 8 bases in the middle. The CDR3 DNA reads TGTGCCAGCAGTTCAGACGTCTCTGGGGCCAACGTCCTGACTTTC. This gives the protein CASSSDVSGANVLTF.

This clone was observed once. CDR3 bases: TGTGCCAGCAGTGATCCGAAACACCAAGAGACCCAGTACTTC. This encodes CASSDPKHQETQYF. The genes are TRBV2 and TRBJ2-5; D not certain. The CDR3 is 14 amino acids. CDR1 SNHLY and CDR2 FYNNEI come from the germline V gene. V shed 3 bases and J shed 0 bases, with 8 bases lying between them.

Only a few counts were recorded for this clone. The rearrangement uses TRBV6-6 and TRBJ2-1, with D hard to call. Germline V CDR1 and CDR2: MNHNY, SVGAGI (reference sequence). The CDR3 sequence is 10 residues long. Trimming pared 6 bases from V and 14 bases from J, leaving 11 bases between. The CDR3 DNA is TGTGCCAGCAGCGGTGTAAGGGAGTTCTTC. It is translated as CASSGVREFF.

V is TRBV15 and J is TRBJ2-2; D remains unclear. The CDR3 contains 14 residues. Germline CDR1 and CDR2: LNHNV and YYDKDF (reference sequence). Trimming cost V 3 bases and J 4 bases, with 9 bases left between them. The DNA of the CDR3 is TGTGCCACCAGCAGGGACGGTTCCACCGGGGAGCTGTTTTTT. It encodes CATSRDGSTGELFF.

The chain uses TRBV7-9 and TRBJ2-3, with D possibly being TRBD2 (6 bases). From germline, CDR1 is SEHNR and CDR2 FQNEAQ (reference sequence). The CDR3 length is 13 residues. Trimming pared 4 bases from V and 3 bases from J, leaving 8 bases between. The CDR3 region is CASSSRGTDTQYF. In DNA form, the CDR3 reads TGTGCCAGCAGCTCCCGGGGGACAGATACGCAGTATTTT.

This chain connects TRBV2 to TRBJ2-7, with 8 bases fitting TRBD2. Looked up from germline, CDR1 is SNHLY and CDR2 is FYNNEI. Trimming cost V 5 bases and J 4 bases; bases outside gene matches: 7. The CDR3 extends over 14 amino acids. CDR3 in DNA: TGTGCCAGCAGTTCAAGCGGGGGAGGATACGAGCAGTACTTC. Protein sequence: CASSSSGGGYEQYF. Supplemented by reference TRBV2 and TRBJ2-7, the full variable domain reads EPEVTQTPSHQVTQMGQEVILRCVPISNHLYFYWYRQILGQKVEFLVSFYNNEISEKSEIFDDQFSVERPDGSNFTLKIRSTKLEDSAMYFCASSSSGGGYEQYFGPGTRLTVT.

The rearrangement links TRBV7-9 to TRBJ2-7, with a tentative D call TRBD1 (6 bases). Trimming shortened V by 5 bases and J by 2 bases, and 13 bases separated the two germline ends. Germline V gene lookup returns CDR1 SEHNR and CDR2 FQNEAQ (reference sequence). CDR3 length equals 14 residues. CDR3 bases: TGTGCCAGCAGCCACCGGGACACCCCCTACGAGCAGTACTTC. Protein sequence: CASSHRDTPYEQYF.

CDR3: CASSSSGGQETQYF. The CDR3 coding sequence is TGTGCCAGCAGTTCCTCAGGGGGACAAGAGACCCAGTACTTC. The V gene is TRBV27, the J gene TRBJ2-5, with TRBD1 identical over 7 bases. The CDR3 loop spans 14 amino acids. J gave up 2 bases and V 4 bases, and 4 bases lay outside the gene matches. The V gene's germline CDR1 is MNHEY and CDR2 SMNVEV (reference sequence).

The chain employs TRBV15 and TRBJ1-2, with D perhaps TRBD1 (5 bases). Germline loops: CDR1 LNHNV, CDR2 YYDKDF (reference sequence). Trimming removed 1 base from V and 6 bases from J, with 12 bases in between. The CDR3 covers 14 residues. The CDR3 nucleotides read TGTGCCACCAGCAGAGGGGAGGGGCCGGATGGCTACACCTTC. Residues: CATSRGEGPDGYTF. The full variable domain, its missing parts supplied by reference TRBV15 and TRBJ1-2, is DAMVIQNPRYQVTQFGKPVTLSCSQTLNHNVMYWYQQKSSQAPKLLFHYYDKDFNNEADTPDNFQSRRPNTSFCFLDIRSPGLGDTAMYLCATSRGEGPDGYTFGSGTRLTVV.

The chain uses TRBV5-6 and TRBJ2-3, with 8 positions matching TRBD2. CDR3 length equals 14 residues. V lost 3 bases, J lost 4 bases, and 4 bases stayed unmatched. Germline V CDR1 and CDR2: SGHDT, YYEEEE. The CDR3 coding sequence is TGTGCCAGCAGCTGGGGACTAGGGGCAGATACGCAGTATTTT. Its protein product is CASSWGLGADTQYF. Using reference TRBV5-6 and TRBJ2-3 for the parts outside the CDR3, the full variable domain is DAGVTQSPTHLIKTRGQQVTLRCSPKSGHDTVSWYQQALGQGPQFIFQYYEEEERQRGNFPDRFSGHQFPNYSSELNVNALLLGDSALYLCASSWGLGADTQYFGPGTRLTVL.

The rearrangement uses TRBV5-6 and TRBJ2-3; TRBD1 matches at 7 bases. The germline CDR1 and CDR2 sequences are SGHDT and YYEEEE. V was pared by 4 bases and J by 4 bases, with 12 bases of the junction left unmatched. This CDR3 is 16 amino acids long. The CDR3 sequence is CASSPLGQELADTQYF. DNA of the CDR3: TGTGCCAGCAGCCCCCTCGGACAGGAATTAGCAGATACGCAGTATTTT.

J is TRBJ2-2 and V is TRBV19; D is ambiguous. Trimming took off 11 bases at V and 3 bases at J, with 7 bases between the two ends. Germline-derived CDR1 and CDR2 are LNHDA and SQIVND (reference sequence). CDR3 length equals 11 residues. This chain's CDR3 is CACRYTGELFF. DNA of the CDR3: TGTGCCTGCAGATACACCGGGGAGCTGTTTTTT.

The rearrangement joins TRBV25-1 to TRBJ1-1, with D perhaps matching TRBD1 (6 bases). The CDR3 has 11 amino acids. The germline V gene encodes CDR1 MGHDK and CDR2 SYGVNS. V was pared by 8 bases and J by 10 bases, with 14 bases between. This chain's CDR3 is CASSGQGTAFF. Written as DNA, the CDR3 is TGTGCCAGCTCGGGGCAGGGGACAGCTTTCTTT.

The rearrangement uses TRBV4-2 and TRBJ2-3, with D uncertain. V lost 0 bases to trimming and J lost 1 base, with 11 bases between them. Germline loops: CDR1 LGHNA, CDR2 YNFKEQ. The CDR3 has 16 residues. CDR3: CASSQDQAGGTDTQYF. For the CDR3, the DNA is TGTGCCAGCAGCCAAGATCAAGCTGGCGGCACAGATACGCAGTATTTT.

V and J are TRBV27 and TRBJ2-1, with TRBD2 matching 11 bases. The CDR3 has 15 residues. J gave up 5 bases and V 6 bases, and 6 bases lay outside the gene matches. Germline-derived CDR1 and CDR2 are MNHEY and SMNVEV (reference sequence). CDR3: CASSAGTSGDNEQFF. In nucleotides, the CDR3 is TGTGCCAGCAGCGCCGGGACTAGCGGTGACAATGAGCAGTTCTTC.

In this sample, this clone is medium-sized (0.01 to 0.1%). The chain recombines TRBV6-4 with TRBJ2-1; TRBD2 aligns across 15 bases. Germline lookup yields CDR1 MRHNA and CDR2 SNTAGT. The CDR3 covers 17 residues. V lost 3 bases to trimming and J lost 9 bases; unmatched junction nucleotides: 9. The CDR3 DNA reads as TGTGCCAGCAGTGAGGGGACTAGCGGGGGGACCCCAATTGAGCAGTTCTTC. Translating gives CASSEGTSGGTPIEQFF.

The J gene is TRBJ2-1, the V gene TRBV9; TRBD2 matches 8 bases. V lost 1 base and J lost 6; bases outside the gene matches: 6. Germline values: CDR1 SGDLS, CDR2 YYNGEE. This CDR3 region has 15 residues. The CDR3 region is CASSVNPAGANEQFF. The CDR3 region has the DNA TGTGCCAGCAGCGTAAACCCAGCGGGGGCCAATGAGCAGTTCTTC.

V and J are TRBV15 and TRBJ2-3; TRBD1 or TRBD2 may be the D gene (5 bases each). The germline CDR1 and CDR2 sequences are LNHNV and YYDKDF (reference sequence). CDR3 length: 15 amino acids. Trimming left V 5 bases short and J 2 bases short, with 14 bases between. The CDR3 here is CATSPQEEVTDTQYF. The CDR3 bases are TGTGCCACCAGCCCACAGGAGGAGGTCACAGATACGCAGTATTTT.

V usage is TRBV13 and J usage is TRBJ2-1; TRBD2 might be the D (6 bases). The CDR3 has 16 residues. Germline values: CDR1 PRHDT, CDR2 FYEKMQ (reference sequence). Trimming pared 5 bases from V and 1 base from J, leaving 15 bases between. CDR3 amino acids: CASSPRGTRSYNEQFF. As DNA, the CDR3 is TGTGCCAGCAGCCCACGCGGGACCCGTTCCTACAATGAGCAGTTCTTC.